By share, the clone carrying this T cell receptor (beta chain) counts as medium-sized. Its antigen is unknown. Treatment meaning: approximately 9-day PBMC culture with coronavirus spike peptide pools or control peptides (ViraFEST assay). The Oncomine TCR Beta short-read assay generated sequence data from the DNA of cultured CD4+ T cells. One entry per CDR3 protein, called by TCRdb with MiXCR from the PCR reads. The top ten hold roughly 8% of the sample, which has about 13,000 distinct CDR3 sequences, around 40% seen once. These data come from a study of vaccination and CD4 T cells after COVID-19. Study observations and caveats: Going from around 20 to 38, median SARS-CoV-2-reactive clonotypes did not rise significantly. Only after vaccination were a median approximately 86% of convalescents' reactive clones seen.

Trimming removed 2 bases from V and 0 bases from J, with 5 bases in between. The CDR3 consists of 15 residues. In germline, CDR1 is SGHTA, CDR2 FQGNSA. This chain connects TRBV7-2 to TRBJ2-6; unclear D gene. The TCR comes from a human donor who had recovered from COVID-19. This material consisted of CD4+ T cells from blood, cultured in vitro, taken after SARS-CoV-2 vaccination. CDR3 nucleotide sequence: TGTGCCAGCAGCTTACTCGGCTCTGGGGCCAACGTCCTGACTTTC. Translating gives CASSLLGSGANVLTF.